One and the same sample provided the 5 T cell receptor beta chains below, sequenced in a study of blood T cell repertoires in COVID-19. The method was immunoSEQ multiplex PCR; TCRdb's version includes in-frame clones alone and lacks a portion of them. This sample has more than 150,000 clones; around 82% occur once, and the top ten carry approximately 10%. Sample: PBMCs or T cells enriched from blood (not recorded which). These receptors all stem from a man in his forties who had recovered from COVID-19.

The rearrangement links TRBV29-1 to TRBJ2-5; 9 bases agree with TRBD1. From germline, CDR1 is SQVTM and CDR2 ANQGSEA. CDR3 size: 13 residues. V was clipped by 4 bases and J by 1 base; unmatched bases: 1. The CDR3 coding sequence is TGCAGCGTTGTGACAGGGGGCCAAGAGACCCAGTACTTC. Protein sequence: CSVVTGGQETQYF. The complete variable domain, with remaining parts taken from reference TRBV29-1 and TRBJ2-5, reads SAVISQKPSRDICQRGTSLTIQCQVDSQVTMMFWYRQQPGQSLTLIATANQGSEATYESGFVIDKFPISRPNLTFSTLTVSNMSPEDSSIYLCSVVTGGQETQYFGPGTRLLVL.

This clone was counted a few times. V and J are TRBV7-6 and TRBJ1-1, with 7 bases lining up with TRBD1. Germline V gene lookup returns CDR1 SGHVS and CDR2 FNYEAQ. Trimming took 1 base from V and 3 from J; bases not matched to a gene: 8. CDR3 length: 16 residues. The CDR3 loop reads CASSLGEGTEDTEAFF. As DNA, the CDR3 is TGTGCCAGCAGCTTAGGTGAGGGGACAGAGGACACTGAAGCTTTCTTT.

V is TRBV19 and J is TRBJ1-5; 9 positions agree with TRBD1. CDR1 and CDR2 from the germline V gene are LNHDA and SQIVND (reference sequence). V shed 3 bases and J 6 bases; nucleotides not matched to a gene: 9. The CDR3 is 16 residues long. The DNA for the CDR3 is TGTGCCAGTAGTATCCTTCCCGGGACAGGGTCTCAGCCCCAGCATTTT. Amino acids: CASSILPGTGSQPQHF.

The gene calls are TRBV7-9 and TRBJ1-2; the match to TRBD1 covers 10 bases. The CDR3 is 17 residues long. Germline-derived CDR1 and CDR2 are SEHNR and FQNEAQ (reference sequence). The V gene end was trimmed by 3 bases and the J gene end by 8 bases; junction bases not matched to a gene: 15. The CDR3 DNA reads as TGTGCCAGCAGCTTCCCAAACCCGGGACAGGGGAGTCAAGGCTACACCTTC. Translated, it gives CASSFPNPGQGSQGYTF.

The gene calls are TRBV10-1 and TRBJ1-2; no firm D call. CDR1 and CDR2 from the germline V gene are WNHNN and SYGVQD (reference sequence). The CDR3 has 13 amino acids. With 6 bases removed from V and 3 bases from J, the gap between germline ends came to 11 bases. The CDR3 DNA follows: TGCGCCAGCAGCTCCGGGGAGCACTATGGCTACACCTTC. Encoded protein: CASSSGEHYGYTF.